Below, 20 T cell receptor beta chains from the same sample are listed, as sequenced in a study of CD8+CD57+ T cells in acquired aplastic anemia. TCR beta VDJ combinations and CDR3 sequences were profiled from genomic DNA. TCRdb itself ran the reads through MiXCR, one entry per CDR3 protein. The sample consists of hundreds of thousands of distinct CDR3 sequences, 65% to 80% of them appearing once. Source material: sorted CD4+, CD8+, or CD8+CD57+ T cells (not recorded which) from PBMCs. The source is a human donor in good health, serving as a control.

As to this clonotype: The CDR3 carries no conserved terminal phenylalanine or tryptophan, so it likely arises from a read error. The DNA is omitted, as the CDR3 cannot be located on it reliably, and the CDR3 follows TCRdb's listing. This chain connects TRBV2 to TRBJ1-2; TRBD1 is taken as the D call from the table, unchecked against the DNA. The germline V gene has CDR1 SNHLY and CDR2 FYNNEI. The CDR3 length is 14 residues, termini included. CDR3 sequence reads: CASSREGTGYGYFG.

CDR3: CASSVGGEGNSPLHF. DNA for the CDR3: TGTGCCAGCAGCGTAGGCGGAGAGGGGAATTCACCCCTCCACTTT. The chain links TRBV9 to TRBJ1-6; perhaps TRBD1 as D (5 bases). V lost 0 bases and J lost 7, with 11 bases in between. Germline V CDR1 and CDR2: SGDLS, YYNGEE. The CDR3 is 15 amino acids.

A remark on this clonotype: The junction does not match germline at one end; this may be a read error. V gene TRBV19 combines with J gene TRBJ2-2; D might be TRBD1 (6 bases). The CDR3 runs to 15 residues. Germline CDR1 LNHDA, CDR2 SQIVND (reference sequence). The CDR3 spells CASSGQGTGTVQLLF. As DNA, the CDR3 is TGTGCCAGTAGTGGACAAGGCACAGGGACGGTACAGCTTCTGTTT.

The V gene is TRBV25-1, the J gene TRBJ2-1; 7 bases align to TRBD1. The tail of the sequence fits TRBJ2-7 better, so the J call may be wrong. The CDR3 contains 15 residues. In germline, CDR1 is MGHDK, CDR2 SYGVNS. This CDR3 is CATIGTGVAYNEQYF. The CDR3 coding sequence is TGTGCCACCATAGGTACAGGGGTTGCGTACAATGAGCAGTACTTC.

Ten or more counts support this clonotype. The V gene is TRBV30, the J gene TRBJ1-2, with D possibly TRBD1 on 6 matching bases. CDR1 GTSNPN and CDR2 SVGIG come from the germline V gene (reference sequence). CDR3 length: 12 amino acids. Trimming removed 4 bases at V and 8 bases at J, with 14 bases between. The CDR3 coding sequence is TGTGCCTGGAATGAACAGGGCGCCGGCTACACCTTC. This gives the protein CAWNEQGAGYTF.

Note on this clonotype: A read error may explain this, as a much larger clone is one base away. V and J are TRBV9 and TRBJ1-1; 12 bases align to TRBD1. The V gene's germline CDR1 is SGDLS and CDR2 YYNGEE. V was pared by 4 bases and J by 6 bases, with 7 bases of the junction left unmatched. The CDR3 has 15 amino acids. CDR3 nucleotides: TGTGCCAGCAGCTGGAGGGGACAGGGGGCGGCTGAAGCTTTCTTT. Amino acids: CASSWRGQGAAEAFF.

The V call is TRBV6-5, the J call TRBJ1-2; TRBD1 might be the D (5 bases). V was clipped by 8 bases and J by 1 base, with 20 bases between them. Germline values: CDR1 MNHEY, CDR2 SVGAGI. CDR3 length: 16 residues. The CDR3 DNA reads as TGTGCCAGCGGGAGAGATTATAGGCAGGGTAACTATGGCTACACCTTC. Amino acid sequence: CASGRDYRQGNYGYTF.

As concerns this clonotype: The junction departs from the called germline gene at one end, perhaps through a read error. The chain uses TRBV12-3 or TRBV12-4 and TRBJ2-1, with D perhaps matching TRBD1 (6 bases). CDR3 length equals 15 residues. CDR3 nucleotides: TGTGCCGGCAGCGTGGGGACAAACTCCTACAATGAGCAGTTCTTC. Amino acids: CAGSVGTNSYNEQFF.

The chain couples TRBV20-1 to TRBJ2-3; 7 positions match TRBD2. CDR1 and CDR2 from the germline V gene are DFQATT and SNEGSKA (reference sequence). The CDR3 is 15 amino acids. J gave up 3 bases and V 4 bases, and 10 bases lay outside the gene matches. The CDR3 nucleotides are TGCAGTGCTACCAGGACTAGGGAAGAGACAGATACGCAGTATTTT. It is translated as CSATRTREETDTQYF.

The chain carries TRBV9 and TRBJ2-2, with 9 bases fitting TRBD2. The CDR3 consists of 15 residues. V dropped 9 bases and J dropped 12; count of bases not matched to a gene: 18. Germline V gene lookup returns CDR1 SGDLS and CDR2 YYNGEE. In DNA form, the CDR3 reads TGTGCCATCGGCGTAGGCGGGGGGGACGTTACGCAGCTGTTTTTT. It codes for CAIGVGGGDVTQLFF.

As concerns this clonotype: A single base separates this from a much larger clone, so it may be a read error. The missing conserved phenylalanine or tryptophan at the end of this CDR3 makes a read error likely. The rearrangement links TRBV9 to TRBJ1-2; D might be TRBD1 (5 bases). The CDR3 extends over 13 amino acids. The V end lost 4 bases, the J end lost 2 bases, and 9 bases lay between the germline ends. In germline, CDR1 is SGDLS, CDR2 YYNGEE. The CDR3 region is CASSPRDNYGYTY. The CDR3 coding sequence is TGTGCCAGCAGCCCCCGGGACAACTATGGCTACACCTAC.

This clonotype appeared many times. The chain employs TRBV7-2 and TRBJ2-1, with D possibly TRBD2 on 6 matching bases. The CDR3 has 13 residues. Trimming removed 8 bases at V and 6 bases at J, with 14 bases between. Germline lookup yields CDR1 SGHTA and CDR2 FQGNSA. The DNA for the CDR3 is TGTGCCAGCGGGGGGACTGTTACCAATGAGCAGTTCTTC. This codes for CASGGTVTNEQFF.

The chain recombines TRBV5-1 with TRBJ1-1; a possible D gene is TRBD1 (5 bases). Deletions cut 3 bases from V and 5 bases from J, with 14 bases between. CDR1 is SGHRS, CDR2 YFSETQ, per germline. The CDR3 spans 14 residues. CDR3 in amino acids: CASSSGSTDTEAFF. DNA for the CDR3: TGCGCCAGCAGCTCAGGGAGCACAGATACTGAAGCTTTCTTT.

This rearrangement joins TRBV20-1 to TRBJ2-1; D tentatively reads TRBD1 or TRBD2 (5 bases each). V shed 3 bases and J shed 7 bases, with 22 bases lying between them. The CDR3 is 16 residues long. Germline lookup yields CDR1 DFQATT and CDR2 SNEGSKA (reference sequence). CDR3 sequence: CSASKGPDSCSNEQFF. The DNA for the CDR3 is TGCAGTGCTAGTAAGGGACCGGATTCCTGTTCAAATGAGCAGTTCTTC.

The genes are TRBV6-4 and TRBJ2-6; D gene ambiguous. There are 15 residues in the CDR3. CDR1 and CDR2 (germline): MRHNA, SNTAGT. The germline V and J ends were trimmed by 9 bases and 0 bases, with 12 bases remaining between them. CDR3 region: CASRVSSSGANVLTF. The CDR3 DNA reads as TGTGCCAGTCGTGTCAGTTCCTCTGGGGCCAACGTCCTGACTTTC.

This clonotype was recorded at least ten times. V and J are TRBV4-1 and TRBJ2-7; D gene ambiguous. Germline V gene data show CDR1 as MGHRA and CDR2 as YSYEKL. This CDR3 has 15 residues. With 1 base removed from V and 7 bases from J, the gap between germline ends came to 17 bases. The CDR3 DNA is TGCGCCAGCAGCCAAGTGACTGTAGGAAGCGAGGAGCAGTACTTC. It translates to CASSQVTVGSEEQYF.

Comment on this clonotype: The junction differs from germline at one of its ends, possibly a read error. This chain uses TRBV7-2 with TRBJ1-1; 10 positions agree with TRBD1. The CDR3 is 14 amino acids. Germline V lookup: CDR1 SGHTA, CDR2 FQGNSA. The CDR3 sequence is CASSEGQGGTYDQF. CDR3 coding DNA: TGTGCCAGCAGTGAAGGACAGGGGGGCACCTACGATCAGTTT.

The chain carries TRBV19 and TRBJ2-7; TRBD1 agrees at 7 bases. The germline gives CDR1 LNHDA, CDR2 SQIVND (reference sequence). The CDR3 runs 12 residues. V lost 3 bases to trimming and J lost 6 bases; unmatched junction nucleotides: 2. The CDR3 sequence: CASSMTGFEQYF. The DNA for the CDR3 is TGTGCCAGTAGTATGACAGGGTTCGAGCAGTACTTC. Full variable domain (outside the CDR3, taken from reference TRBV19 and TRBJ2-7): DGGITQSPKYLFRKEGQNVTLSCEQNLNHDAMYWYRQDPGQGLRLIYYSQIVNDFQKGDIAEGYSVSREKKESFPLTVTSAQKNPTAFYLCASSMTGFEQYFGPGTRLTVT.

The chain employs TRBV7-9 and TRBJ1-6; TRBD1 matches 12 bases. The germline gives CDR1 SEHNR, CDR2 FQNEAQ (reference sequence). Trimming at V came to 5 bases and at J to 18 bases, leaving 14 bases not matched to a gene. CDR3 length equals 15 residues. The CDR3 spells CASSPGTGGNNGYHF. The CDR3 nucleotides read TGTGCCAGCAGCCCCGGGACAGGGGGCAATAATGGCTACCACTTT. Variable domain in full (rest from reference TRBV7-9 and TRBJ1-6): DTGVSQNPRHKITKRGQNVTFRCDPISEHNRLYWYRQTLGQGPEFLTYFQNEAQLEKSRLLSDRFSAERPKGSFSTLEIQRTEQGDSAMYLCASSPGTGGNNGYHFGNGTRLTVT.

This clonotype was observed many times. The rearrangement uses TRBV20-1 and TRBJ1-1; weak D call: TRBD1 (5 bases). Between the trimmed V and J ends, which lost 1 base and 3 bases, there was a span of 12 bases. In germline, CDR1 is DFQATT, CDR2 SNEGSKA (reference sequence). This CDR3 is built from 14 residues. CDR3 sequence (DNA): TGCAGTGCTAGAGGGGGCCGGACGGACACTGAAGCTTTCTTT. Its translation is CSARGGRTDTEAFF.